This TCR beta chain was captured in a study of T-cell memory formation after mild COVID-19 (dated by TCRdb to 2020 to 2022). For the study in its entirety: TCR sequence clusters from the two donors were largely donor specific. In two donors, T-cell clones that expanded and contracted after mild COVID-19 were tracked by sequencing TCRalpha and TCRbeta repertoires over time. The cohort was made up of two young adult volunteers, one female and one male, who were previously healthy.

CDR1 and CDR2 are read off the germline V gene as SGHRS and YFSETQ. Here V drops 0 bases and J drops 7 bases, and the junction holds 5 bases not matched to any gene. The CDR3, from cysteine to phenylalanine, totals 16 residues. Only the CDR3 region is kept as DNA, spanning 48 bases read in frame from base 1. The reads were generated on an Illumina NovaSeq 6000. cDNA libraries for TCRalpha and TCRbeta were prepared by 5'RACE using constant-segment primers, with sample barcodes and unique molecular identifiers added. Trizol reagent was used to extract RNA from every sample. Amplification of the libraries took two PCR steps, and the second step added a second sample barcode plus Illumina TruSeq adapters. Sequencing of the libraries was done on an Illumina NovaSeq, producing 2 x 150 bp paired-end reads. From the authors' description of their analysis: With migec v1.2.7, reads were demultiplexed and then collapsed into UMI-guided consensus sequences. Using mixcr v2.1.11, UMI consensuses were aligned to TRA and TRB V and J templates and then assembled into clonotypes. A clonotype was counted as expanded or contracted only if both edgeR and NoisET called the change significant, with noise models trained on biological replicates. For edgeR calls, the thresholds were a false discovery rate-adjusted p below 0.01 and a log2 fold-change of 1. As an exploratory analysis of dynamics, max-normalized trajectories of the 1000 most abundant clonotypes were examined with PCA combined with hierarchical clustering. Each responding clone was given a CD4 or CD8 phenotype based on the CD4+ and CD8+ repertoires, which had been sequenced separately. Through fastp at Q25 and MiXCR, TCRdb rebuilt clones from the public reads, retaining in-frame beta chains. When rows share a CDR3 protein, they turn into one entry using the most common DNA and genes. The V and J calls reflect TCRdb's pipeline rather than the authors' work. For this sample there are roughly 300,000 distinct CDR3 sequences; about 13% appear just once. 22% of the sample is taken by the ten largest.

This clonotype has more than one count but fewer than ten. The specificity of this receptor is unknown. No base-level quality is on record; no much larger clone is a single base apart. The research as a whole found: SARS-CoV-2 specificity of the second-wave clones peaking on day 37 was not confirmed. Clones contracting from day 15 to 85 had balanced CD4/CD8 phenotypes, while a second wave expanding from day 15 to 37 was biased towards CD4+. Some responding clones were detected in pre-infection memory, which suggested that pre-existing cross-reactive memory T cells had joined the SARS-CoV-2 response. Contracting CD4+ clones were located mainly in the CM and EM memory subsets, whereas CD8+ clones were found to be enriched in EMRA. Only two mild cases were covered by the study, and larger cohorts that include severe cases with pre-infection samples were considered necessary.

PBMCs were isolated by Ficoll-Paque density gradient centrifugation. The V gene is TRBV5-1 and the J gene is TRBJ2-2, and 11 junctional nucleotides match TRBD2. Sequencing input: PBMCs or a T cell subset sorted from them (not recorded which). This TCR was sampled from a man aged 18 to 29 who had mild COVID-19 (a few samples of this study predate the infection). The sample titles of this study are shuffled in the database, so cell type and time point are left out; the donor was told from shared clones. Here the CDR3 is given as CASSLEGTSGSGELFF. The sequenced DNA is TGCGCCAGCAGCTTGGAGGGGACTAGCGGAAGCGGGGAGCTGTTTTTT.